This T cell receptor (beta chain) emerged from a study of blood T cell repertoires in COVID-19. Study details: T cells, B-cell-depleted T cells, or PBMCs provided the cDNA or gDNA that served as material.

Sequenced by immunoSEQ multiplex PCR; TCRdb stores in-frame clones only, minus some. The sample lists 150,000 to 180,000 clones, about 80% seen once, with about 31% in the top ten. The sequenced material came from peripheral blood. The receptor was isolated from a woman aged 55-69 years with acute or convalescent COVID-19.

The CDR3 sequence is CASSSYNTIYF. The DNA of the CDR3 is TGTGCCAGCAGCTCGTATAACACCATATATTTT. This rearrangement joins TRBV9 to TRBJ1-3, with D uncertain. Germline CDR1 SGDLS, CDR2 YYNGEE. The CDR3 consists of 11 residues. V was clipped by 4 bases and J by 7 bases, with 6 bases between them.